This T cell receptor beta chain appears in the sequencing data of a study of T cells in Graves' hyperthyroidism and ophthalmopathy. The CDR3 has 17 amino acids. Per germline, CDR1 SGHRS and CDR2 YFSETQ. V dropped 7 bases and J dropped 4 bases, with 26 bases sitting between them. The table lists this clonotype with a few counts. TCR beta CDR3 regions were amplified from RNA transcripts. The TCR CDR3 first-round RT-PCR relied on the HTBI primer set. TCRdb reprocessed the multiplex PCR reads with MiXCR, giving one entry per CDR3 protein. The table records roughly 840,000 distinct CDR3 sequences, about 38% of them present only once.

The chain is built from TRBV5-1 and TRBJ1-1, with a tentative D call TRBD1 (5 bases). The TCR originated in a man aged 18 to 30 with Graves' hyperthyroidism. Sequencing was done on a sample of blood. For the CDR3, the DNA is TGCGCCAGCGGACCACCTGGGACGAGGACAAGTGGCACTGAAGCTTTCTTT. Encoded protein: CASGPPGTRTSGTEAFF. Supplemented by reference TRBV5-1 and TRBJ1-1, the full variable domain reads KAGVTQTPRYLIKTRGQQVTLSCSPISGHRSVSWYQQTPGQGLQFLFEYFSETQRNKGNFPGRFSGRQFSNSRSEMNVSTLELGDSALYLCASGPPGTRTSGTEAFFGQGTRLTVV.